This is a list of T cell receptor beta chains from one sample in a study of blood T cell repertoires in COVID-19. Method: immunoSEQ multiplex PCR; TCRdb's copy keeps in-frame clones and lacks some. The table records tens of thousands of clones, roughly 78% of them present only once. Sequencing input: peripheral blood. These receptors were taken from a human donor in a cohort sampled during active COVID-19. Each CDR3 is given with its conserved first and last residue. Fields, in order: J gene, D gene, clone size, V gene, CDR3 protein, CDR3 DNA. The D gene is left open where the match is weak. Size values are once, few and many counts, or a class for expanded clones, and some rows have none.

J gene: TRBJ1-1
D gene: NA
clone size: NA
V gene: TRBV19
CDR3 protein: CASSRRQIMNTEAFF
CDR3 DNA: TGTGCCAGTAGTAGAAGACAGATTATGAACACTGAAGCTTTCTTT

J gene: TRBJ2-1
D gene: NA
clone size: NA
V gene: TRBV7-9
CDR3 protein: CASSLSGDEQFF
CDR3 DNA: TGTGCCAGCAGCTTATCAGGGGATGAGCAGTTCTTC

J gene: TRBJ1-1
D gene: NA
clone size: NA
V gene: TRBV6-5
CDR3 protein: CASSSHRATEAFF
CDR3 DNA: TGTGCCAGCAGTTCTCACAGGGCCACTGAAGCTTTCTTT

J gene: TRBJ2-1
D gene: NA
clone size: NA
V gene: TRBV18
CDR3 protein: CASSQNRDNEQFF
CDR3 DNA: TGTGCCAGCTCACAGAACAGGGATAATGAGCAGTTCTTC

J gene: TRBJ2-2
D gene: TRBD2
clone size: once
V gene: TRBV7-2
CDR3 protein: CASSLLAGAGGELFF
CDR3 DNA: TGTGCCAGCAGCTTACTAGCGGGGGCGGGCGGGGAGCTGTTTTTT

J gene: TRBJ1-2
D gene: NA
clone size: NA
V gene: TRBV28
CDR3 protein: CASGGGFYGYTF
CDR3 DNA: TGTGCCAGCGGGGGCGGGTTCTATGGCTACACCTTC

J gene: TRBJ2-1
D gene: NA
clone size: NA
V gene: TRBV9
CDR3 protein: CASSVRGAEQFF
CDR3 DNA: TGTGCCAGCAGCGTACGGGGGGCCGAGCAGTTCTTC

J gene: TRBJ2-3
D gene: TRBD2
clone size: NA
V gene: TRBV25-1
CDR3 protein: CASIGSGTSHMADTQYF
CDR3 DNA: TGTGCCAGCATTGGGAGTGGGACTAGTCACATGGCAGATACGCAGTATTTT

J gene: TRBJ2-1
D gene: NA
clone size: NA
V gene: TRBV7-2
CDR3 protein: CASSLRGSYNEQFF
CDR3 DNA: TGTGCCAGCAGCTTAAGAGGGTCCTACAATGAGCAGTTCTTC

J gene: TRBJ2-5
D gene: TRBD2
clone size: few
V gene: TRBV7-2
CDR3 protein: CASSLTSGGVETQYF
CDR3 DNA: TGTGCCAGCAGCTTGACTAGCGGGGGGGTTGAGACCCAGTACTTC

J gene: TRBJ2-1
D gene: NA
clone size: many
V gene: TRBV6-6
CDR3 protein: CASSYVGEQFF
CDR3 DNA: TGTGCCAGCAGTTACGTTGGCGAGCAGTTCTTC

J gene: TRBJ2-2
D gene: NA
clone size: NA
V gene: TRBV11-2
CDR3 protein: CASSLAGAGPGELFF
CDR3 DNA: TGTGCCAGCAGCTTAGCGGGAGCCGGGCCCGGGGAGCTGTTTTTT

J gene: TRBJ1-2
D gene: NA
clone size: NA
V gene: TRBV28
CDR3 protein: CASRDPQGLSYGYTF
CDR3 DNA: TGTGCCAGCAGAGACCCACAGGGCCTTAGCTATGGCTACACCTTC

J gene: TRBJ1-4
D gene: NA
clone size: NA
V gene: TRBV29-1
CDR3 protein: CSGGGAEEKLFF
CDR3 DNA: TGCAGCGGTGGGGGGGCTGAGGAAAAACTGTTTTTT

J gene: TRBJ2-3
D gene: NA
clone size: NA
V gene: TRBV27
CDR3 protein: CASSVSRGTDTQYF
CDR3 DNA: TGTGCCAGCAGTGTGAGCCGCGGCACAGATACGCAGTATTTT

J gene: TRBJ2-7
D gene: NA
clone size: NA
V gene: TRBV5-5
CDR3 protein: CASSSQPGTHYEQYF
CDR3 DNA: TGTGCCAGCAGCTCCCAACCCGGGACACACTACGAGCAGTACTTC

J gene: TRBJ1-1
D gene: NA
clone size: NA
V gene: TRBV19
CDR3 protein: CASSKEGWRGMNTEAFF
CDR3 DNA: TGTGCCAGTAGTAAGGAAGGCTGGAGGGGAATGAACACTGAAGCTTTCTTT

J gene: TRBJ2-2
D gene: TRBD2
clone size: NA
V gene: TRBV2
CDR3 protein: CAKQRRSGGVPGELFF
CDR3 DNA: TGTGCCAAACAACGCCGTAGCGGGGGGGTTCCCGGGGAGCTGTTTTTT

J gene: TRBJ2-7
D gene: NA
clone size: NA
V gene: TRBV3-1/TRBV3-2
CDR3 protein: CASSLSSYEQYF
CDR3 DNA: TGTGCCAGCAGCCTGAGCTCCTACGAGCAGTACTTC

J gene: TRBJ2-5
D gene: NA
clone size: NA
V gene: TRBV27
CDR3 protein: CASSLSLISETQYF
CDR3 DNA: TGTGCCAGCAGTTTATCCTTAATTTCGGAGACCCAGTACTTC

J gene: TRBJ2-2
D gene: NA
clone size: once
V gene: TRBV4-1
CDR3 protein: CASSTWGPNTGELFF
CDR3 DNA: TGCGCCAGCAGCACCTGGGGGCCGAACACCGGGGAGCTGTTTTTT

J gene: TRBJ2-7
D gene: NA
clone size: NA
V gene: TRBV12-3/TRBV12-4
CDR3 protein: CASRGLGYEQYF
CDR3 DNA: TGTGCCAGCAGGGGGCTGGGGTACGAGCAGTACTTC

J gene: TRBJ2-5
D gene: NA
clone size: NA
V gene: TRBV10-2
CDR3 protein: CASSESRQETQYF
CDR3 DNA: TGCGCCAGCAGTGAGTCCCGCCAAGAGACCCAGTACTTC

J gene: TRBJ1-5
D gene: NA
clone size: NA
V gene: TRBV6-5
CDR3 protein: CASRSRDTSNQPQHF
CDR3 DNA: TGTGCCAGCAGATCCCGGGACACTAGCAATCAGCCCCAGCATTTT

J gene: TRBJ1-1
D gene: NA
clone size: NA
V gene: TRBV5-6
CDR3 protein: CASSLGRLETEAFF
CDR3 DNA: TGTGCCAGCAGCTTGGGCCGACTGGAGACTGAAGCTTTCTTT

J gene: TRBJ1-5
D gene: NA
clone size: NA
V gene: TRBV6-6
CDR3 protein: CASSYKTSGNQPQHF
CDR3 DNA: TGTGCCAGCAGTTACAAAACGAGCGGCAATCAGCCCCAGCATTTT

J gene: TRBJ1-1
D gene: TRBD1
clone size: NA
V gene: TRBV5-1
CDR3 protein: CASSLGTGKFGTEAFF
CDR3 DNA: TGCGCCAGCAGCTTGGGGACAGGGAAATTTGGCACTGAAGCTTTCTTT

J gene: TRBJ1-3
D gene: NA
clone size: NA
V gene: TRBV11-3
CDR3 protein: CASSLRNGGKCVTIYF
CDR3 DNA: TGTGCCAGCAGCTTAAGGAACGGCGGAAAGTGTGTCACCATATATTTT

J gene: TRBJ2-1
D gene: TRBD2
clone size: NA
V gene: TRBV7-9
CDR3 protein: CASSLVLAGVSSYNEQFF
CDR3 DNA: TGTGCCAGCAGCTTAGTTTTAGCGGGGGTATCGTCCTACAATGAGCAGTTCTTC

J gene: TRBJ2-1
D gene: NA
clone size: NA
V gene: TRBV2
CDR3 protein: CASSEQGYNEQFF
CDR3 DNA: TGTGCCAGCAGTGAGCAGGGGTACAATGAGCAGTTCTTC

J gene: TRBJ2-5
D gene: NA
clone size: NA
V gene: TRBV9
CDR3 protein: CASSVGRTHQETQYF
CDR3 DNA: TGTGCCAGCAGCGTAGGGAGGACCCACCAAGAGACCCAGTACTTC

J gene: TRBJ2-3
D gene: TRBD2
clone size: NA
V gene: TRBV5-6
CDR3 protein: CASSRVLAGAADTQYF
CDR3 DNA: TGTGCCAGCAGCCGAGTACTAGCGGGGGCAGCAGATACGCAGTATTTT

J gene: TRBJ2-3
D gene: NA
clone size: NA
V gene: TRBV2
CDR3 protein: CASRPDYSTDTQYF
CDR3 DNA: TGTGCCAGCAGGCCAGACTACAGCACAGATACGCAGTATTTT

J gene: TRBJ1-3
D gene: TRBD1
clone size: NA
V gene: TRBV30
CDR3 protein: CAWDRTGGSGNTIYF
CDR3 DNA: TGTGCCTGGGATCGGACAGGGGGATCTGGAAACACCATATATTTT

J gene: TRBJ2-2
D gene: TRBD2
clone size: few
V gene: TRBV2
CDR3 protein: CASIRSSGGTGELFF
CDR3 DNA: TGTGCCAGCATTAGGAGCTCGGGAGGCACCGGGGAGCTGTTTTTT

J gene: TRBJ1-5
D gene: TRBD1
clone size: NA
V gene: TRBV18
CDR3 protein: CASSAGQGAGSQPQHF
CDR3 DNA: TGTGCCAGCTCAGCGGGACAGGGGGCGGGTAGTCAGCCCCAGCATTTT

J gene: TRBJ1-1
D gene: NA
clone size: NA
V gene: TRBV19
CDR3 protein: CASSRRGGVNTEAFF
CDR3 DNA: TGTGCCAGTAGTAGGCGGGGGGGCGTGAACACTGAAGCTTTCTTT

J gene: TRBJ1-2
D gene: TRBD1
clone size: NA
V gene: TRBV3-1/TRBV3-2
CDR3 protein: CASSPFLQGQNNYGYTF
CDR3 DNA: TGTGCCAGCAGCCCTTTCCTCCAGGGACAGAATAACTATGGCTACACCTTC